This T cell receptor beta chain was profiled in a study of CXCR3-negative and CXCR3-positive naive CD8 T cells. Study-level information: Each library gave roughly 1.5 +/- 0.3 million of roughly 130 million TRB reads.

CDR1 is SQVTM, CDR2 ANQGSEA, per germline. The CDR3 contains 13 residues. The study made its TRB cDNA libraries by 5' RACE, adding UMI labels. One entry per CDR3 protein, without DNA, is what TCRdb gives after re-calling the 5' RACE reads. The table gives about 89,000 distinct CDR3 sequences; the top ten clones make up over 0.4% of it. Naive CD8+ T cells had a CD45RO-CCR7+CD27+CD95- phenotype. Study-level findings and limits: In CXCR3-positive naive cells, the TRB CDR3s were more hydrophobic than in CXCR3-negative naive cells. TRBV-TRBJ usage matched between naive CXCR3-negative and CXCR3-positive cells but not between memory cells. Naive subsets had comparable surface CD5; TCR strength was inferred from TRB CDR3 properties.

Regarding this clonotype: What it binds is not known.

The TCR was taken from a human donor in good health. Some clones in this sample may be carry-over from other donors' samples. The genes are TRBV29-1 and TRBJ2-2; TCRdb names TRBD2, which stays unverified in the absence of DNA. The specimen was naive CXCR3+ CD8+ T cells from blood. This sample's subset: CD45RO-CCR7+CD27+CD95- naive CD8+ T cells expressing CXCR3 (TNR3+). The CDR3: CSAPSGGTGELFF.